The sequence of this T cell receptor (beta chain) was determined in a study of blood T cell repertoires in COVID-19. For recovered donors of Cohort 3, there were two negative PCRs, clearance, or symptom resolution. Sequencing used immunoSEQ multiplex PCR; TCRdb keeps in-frame clones, though not all of them. The profile covers 300,000 to 350,000 clones, with about 90% appearing a single time and approximately 0.99% taken by the ten largest. CDR3 size: 15 residues. The ends lost 4 bases at V and 7 bases at J; junction bases unmatched: 9. Germline V CDR1 and CDR2: SNHLY, FYNNEI. The V call is TRBV2, the J call TRBJ2-2; 7 bases map to TRBD2. Material for sequencing was PBMCs or T cells enriched from blood (not recorded which). The TCR originated in a woman in her 30s who had recovered from COVID-19. The CDR3 loop reads CASSGLTSRGGELFF. CDR3 sequence (DNA): TGTGCCAGCAGTGGATTGACTAGCCGGGGCGGGGAGCTGTTTTTT. The whole variable domain, remainder taken from reference TRBV2 and TRBJ2-2, is EPEVTQTPSHQVTQMGQEVILRCVPISNHLYFYWYRQILGQKVEFLVSFYNNEISEKSEIFDDQFSVERPDGSNFTLKIRSTKLEDSAMYFCASSGLTSRGGELFFGEGSRLTVL.